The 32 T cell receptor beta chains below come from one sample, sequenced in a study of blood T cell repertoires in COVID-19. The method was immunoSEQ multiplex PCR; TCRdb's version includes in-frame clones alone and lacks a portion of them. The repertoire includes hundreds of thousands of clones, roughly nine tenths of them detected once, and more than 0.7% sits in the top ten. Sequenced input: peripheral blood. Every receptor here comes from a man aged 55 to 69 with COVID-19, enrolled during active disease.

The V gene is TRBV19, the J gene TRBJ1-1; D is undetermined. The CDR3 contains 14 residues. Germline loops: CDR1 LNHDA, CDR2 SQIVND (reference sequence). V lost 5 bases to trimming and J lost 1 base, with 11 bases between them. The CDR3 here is CASSPREQNTEAFF. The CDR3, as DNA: TGTGCCAGTAGTCCGCGGGAGCAGAACACTGAAGCTTTCTTT. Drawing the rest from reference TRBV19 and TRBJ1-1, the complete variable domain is DGGITQSPKYLFRKEGQNVTLSCEQNLNHDAMYWYRQDPGQGLRLIYYSQIVNDFQKGDIAEGYSVSREKKESFPLTVTSAQKNPTAFYLCASSPREQNTEAFFGQGTRLTVV.

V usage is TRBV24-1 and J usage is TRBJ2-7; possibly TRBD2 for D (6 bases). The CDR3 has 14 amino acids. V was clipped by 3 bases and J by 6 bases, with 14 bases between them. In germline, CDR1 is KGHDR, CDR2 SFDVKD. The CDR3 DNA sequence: TGTGCCACCAGTGATAGCGGGCGAACCTCCGAGCAGTACTTC. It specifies CATSDSGRTSEQYF.

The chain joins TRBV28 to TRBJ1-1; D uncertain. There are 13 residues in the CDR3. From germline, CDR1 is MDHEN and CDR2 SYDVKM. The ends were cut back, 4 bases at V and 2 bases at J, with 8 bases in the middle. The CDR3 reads CASSYPVNTEAFF. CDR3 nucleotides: TGTGCCAGCAGTTACCCGGTCAACACTGAAGCTTTCTTT.

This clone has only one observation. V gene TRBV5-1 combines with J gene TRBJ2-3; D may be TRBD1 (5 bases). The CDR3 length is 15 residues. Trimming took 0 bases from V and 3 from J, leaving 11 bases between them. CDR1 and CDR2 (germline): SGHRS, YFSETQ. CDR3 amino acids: CASSLVGAETDTQYF. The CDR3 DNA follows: TGCGCCAGCAGCTTGGTAGGGGCCGAAACAGATACGCAGTATTTT.

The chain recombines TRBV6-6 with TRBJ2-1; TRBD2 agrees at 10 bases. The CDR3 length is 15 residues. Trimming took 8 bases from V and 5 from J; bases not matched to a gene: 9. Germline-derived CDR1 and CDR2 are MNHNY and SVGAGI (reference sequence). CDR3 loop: CASLETSGQNNEQFF. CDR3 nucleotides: TGTGCCAGCCTTGAGACTAGCGGGCAGAACAATGAGCAGTTCTTC.

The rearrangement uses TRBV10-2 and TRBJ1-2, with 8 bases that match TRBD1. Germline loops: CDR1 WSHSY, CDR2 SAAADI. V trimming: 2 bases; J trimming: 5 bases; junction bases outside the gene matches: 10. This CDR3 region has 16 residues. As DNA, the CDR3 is TGCGCCAGCAGTGAGATGCAGGGGGCTATGGAATATGGCTACACCTTC. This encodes CASSEMQGAMEYGYTF.

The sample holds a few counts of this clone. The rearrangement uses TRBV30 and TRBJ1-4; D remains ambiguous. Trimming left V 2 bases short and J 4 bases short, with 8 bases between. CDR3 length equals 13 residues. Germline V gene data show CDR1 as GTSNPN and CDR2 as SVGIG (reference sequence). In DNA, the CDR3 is TGTGCCTGGAGTATGACTATTAATGAAAAACTGTTTTTT. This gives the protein CAWSMTINEKLFF.

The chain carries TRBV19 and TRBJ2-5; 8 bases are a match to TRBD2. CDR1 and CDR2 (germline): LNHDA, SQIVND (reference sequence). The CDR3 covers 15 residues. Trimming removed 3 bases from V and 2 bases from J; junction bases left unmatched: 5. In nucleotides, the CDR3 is TGTGCCAGTAGTATGGTAGCGGGGCCGCAAGAGACCCAGTACTTC. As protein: CASSMVAGPQETQYF.

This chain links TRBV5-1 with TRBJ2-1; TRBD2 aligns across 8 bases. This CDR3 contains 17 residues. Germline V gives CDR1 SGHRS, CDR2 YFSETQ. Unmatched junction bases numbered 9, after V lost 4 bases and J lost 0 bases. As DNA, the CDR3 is TGCGCCAGCAGCCATGAGACTAGCGCAAGCTCCTACAATGAGCAGTTCTTC. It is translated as CASSHETSASSYNEQFF. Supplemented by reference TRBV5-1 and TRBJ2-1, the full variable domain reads KAGVTQTPRYLIKTRGQQVTLSCSPISGHRSVSWYQQTPGQGLQFLFEYFSETQRNKGNFPGRFSGRQFSNSRSEMNVSTLELGDSALYLCASSHETSASSYNEQFFGPGTRLTVL.

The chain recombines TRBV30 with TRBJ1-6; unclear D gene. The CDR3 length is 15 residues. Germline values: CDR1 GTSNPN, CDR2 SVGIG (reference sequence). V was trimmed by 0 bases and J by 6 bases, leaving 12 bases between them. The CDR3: CAWSVRGIANSPLHF. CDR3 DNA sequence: TGTGCCTGGAGTGTACGAGGGATAGCTAATTCACCCCTCCACTTT.

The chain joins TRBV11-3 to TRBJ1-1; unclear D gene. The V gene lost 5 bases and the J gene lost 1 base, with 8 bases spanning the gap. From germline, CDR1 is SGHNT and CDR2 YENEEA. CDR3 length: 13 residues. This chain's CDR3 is CASSLTTNTEAFF. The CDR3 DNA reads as TGTGCCAGCAGCCTTACAACGAACACTGAAGCTTTCTTT. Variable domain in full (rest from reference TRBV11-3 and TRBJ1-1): EAGVVQSPRYKIIEKKQPVAFWCNPISGHNTLYWYLQNLGQGPELLIRYENEEAVDDSQLPKDRFSAERLKGVDSTLKIQPAELGDSAVYLCASSLTTNTEAFFGQGTRLTVV.

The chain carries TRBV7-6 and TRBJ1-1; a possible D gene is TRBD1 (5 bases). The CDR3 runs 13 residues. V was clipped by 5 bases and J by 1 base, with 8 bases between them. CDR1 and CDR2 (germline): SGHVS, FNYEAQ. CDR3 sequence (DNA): TGTGCCAGCAGCAGAACAGGGAACACTGAAGCTTTCTTT. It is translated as CASSRTGNTEAFF.

The CDR3 region has the DNA TGTGCCAGCTCACCACCGGGTGGCGGGAGCACAGATACGCAGTATTTT. It specifies CASSPPGGGSTDTQYF. This rearrangement joins TRBV18 to TRBJ2-3; TRBD2 is a possible D gene (5 bases). Trimming took 0 bases from V and 0 from J, leaving 10 bases between them. Germline CDR1 and CDR2: KGHSH and LQKENI. The CDR3 has 16 residues.

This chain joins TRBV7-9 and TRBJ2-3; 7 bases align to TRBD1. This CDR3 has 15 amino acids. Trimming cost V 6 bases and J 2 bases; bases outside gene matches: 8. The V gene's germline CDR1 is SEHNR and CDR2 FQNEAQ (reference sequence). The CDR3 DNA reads TGTGCCAGCAGTTTGGGGACAGCGATCACAGATACGCAGTATTTT. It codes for CASSLGTAITDTQYF.

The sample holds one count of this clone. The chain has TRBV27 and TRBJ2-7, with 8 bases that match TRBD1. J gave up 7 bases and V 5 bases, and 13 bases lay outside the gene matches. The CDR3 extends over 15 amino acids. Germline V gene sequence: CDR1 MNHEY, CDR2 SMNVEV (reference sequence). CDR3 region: CASSMSGQVGGEQYF. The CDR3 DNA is TGTGCCAGCAGTATGTCGGGACAGGTAGGAGGTGAGCAGTACTTC.

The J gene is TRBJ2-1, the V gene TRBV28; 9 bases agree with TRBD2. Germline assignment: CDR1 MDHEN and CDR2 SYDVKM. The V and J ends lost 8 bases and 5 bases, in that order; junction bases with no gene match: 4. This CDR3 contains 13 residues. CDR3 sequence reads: CASVAGVNNEQFF. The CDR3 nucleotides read TGTGCCAGCGTAGCGGGAGTTAACAATGAGCAGTTCTTC.

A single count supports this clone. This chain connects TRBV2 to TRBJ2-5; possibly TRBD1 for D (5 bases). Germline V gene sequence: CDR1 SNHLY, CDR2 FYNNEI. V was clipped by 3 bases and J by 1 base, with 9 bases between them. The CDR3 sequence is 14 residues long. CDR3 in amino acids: CASSERQIQETQYF. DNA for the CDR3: TGTGCCAGCAGTGAGCGACAGATCCAAGAGACCCAGTACTTC.

The CDR3 reads CASSQEQGKGNTEAFF. As DNA, the CDR3 is TGCGCCAGCAGCCAAGAGCAGGGAAAGGGAAACACTGAAGCTTTCTTT. The V gene is TRBV4-3, the J gene TRBJ1-1; D may be TRBD1 (5 bases). There are 16 residues in the CDR3. V was pared by 0 bases and J by 2 bases, with 13 bases between. Looked up from germline, CDR1 is LGHNA and CDR2 is YSLEER.

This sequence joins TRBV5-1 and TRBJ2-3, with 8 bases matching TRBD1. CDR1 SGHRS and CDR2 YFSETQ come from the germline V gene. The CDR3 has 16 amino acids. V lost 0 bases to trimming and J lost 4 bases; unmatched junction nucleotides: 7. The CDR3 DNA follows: TGCGCCAGCAGCTTGGATGATCAGGGGGCCGCAGATACGCAGTATTTT. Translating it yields CASSLDDQGAADTQYF. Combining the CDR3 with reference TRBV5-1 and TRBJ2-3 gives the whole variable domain KAGVTQTPRYLIKTRGQQVTLSCSPISGHRSVSWYQQTPGQGLQFLFEYFSETQRNKGNFPGRFSGRQFSNSRSEMNVSTLELGDSALYLCASSLDDQGAADTQYFGPGTRLTVL.

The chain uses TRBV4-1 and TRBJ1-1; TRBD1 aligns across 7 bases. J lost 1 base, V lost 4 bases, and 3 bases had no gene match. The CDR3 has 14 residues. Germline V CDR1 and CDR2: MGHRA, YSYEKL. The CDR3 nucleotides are TGCGCCAGCAGCCTCCGGGACAGGAACACTGAAGCTTTCTTT. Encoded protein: CASSLRDRNTEAFF.

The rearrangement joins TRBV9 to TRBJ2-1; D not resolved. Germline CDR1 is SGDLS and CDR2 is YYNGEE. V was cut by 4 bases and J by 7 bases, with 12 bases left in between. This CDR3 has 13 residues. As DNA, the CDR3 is TGTGCCAGCAGCCCCGACTCCCGAAATGAGCAGTTCTTC. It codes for CASSPDSRNEQFF.

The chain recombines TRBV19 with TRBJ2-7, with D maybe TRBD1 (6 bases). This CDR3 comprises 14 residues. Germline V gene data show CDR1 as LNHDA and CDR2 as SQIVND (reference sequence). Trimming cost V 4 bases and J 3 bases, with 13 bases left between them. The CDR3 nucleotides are TGTGCCAGTAGTAAGACCGGGACACTCTACGAGCAGTACTTC. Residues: CASSKTGTLYEQYF.

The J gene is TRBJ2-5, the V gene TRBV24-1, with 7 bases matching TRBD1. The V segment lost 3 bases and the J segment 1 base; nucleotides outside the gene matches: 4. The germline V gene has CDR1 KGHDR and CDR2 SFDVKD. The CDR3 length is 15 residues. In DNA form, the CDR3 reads TGTGCCACCAGTGATCCTCGACAGGGCCAAGAGACCCAGTACTTC. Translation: CATSDPRQGQETQYF.

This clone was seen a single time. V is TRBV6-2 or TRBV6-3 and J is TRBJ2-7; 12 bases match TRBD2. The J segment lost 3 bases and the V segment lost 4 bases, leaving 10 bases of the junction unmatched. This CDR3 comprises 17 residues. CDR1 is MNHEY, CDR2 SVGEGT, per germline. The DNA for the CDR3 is TGTGCCAGCAGTTCCTTGACTAGCGGGGGTATCTACTACGAGCAGTACTTC. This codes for CASSSLTSGGIYYEQYF.

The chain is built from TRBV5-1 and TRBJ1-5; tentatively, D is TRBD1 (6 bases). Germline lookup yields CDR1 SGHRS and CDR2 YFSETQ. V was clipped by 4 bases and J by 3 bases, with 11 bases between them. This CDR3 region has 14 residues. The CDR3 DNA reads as TGCGCCAGCAGCCCTACAGGGCCCAATCAGCCCCAGCATTTT. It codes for CASSPTGPNQPQHF.

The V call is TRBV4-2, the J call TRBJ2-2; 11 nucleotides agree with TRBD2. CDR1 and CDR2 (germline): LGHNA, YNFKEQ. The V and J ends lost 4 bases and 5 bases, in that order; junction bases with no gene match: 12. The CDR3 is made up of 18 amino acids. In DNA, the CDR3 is TGTGCCAGCAGCCGGCGGGTAGCGGGGGGGGCGGGTACCGGGGAGCTGTTTTTT. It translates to CASSRRVAGGAGTGELFF.

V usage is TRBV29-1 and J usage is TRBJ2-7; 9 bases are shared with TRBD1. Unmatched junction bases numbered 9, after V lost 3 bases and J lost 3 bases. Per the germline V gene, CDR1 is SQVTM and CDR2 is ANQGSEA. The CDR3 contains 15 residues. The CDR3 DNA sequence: TGCAGCGTTGATGACCCCGGGACAGGGAGCTACGAGCAGTACTTC. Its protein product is CSVDDPGTGSYEQYF.

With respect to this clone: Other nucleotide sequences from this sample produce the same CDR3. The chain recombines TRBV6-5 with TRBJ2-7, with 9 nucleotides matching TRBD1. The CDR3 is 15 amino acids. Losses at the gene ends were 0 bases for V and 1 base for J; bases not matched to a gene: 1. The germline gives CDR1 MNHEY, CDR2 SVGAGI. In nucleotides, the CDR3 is TGTGCCAGCAGTTACTCGGGGACAGGGTCCTACGAGCAGTACTTC. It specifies CASSYSGTGSYEQYF.

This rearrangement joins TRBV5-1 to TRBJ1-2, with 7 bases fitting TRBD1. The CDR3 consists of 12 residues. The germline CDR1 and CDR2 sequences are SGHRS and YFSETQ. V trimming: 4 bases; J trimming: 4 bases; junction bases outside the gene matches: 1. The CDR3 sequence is CASSGDSYGYTF. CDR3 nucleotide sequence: TGCGCCAGCAGCGGGGACAGCTATGGCTACACCTTC. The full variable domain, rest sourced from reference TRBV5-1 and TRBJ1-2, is KAGVTQTPRYLIKTRGQQVTLSCSPISGHRSVSWYQQTPGQGLQFLFEYFSETQRNKGNFPGRFSGRQFSNSRSEMNVSTLELGDSALYLCASSGDSYGYTFGSGTRLTVV.

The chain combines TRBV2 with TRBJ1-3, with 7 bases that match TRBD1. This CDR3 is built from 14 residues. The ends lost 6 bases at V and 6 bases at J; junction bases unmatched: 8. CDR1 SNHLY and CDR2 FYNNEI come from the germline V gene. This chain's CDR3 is CASSRTGGPNTIYF. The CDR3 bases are TGTGCCAGCAGCCGGACAGGAGGGCCAAACACCATATATTTT.

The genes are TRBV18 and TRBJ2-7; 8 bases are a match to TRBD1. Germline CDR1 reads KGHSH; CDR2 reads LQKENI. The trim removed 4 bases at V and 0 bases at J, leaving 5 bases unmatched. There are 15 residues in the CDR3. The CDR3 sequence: CASSLPDRGSYEQYF. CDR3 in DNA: TGTGCCAGCTCACTACCAGACAGGGGCTCCTACGAGCAGTACTTC. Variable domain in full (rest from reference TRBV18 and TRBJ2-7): NAGVMQNPRHLVRRRGQEARLRCSPMKGHSHVYWYRQLPEEGLKFMVYLQKENIIDESGMPKERFSAEFPKEGPSILRIQQVVRGDSAAYFCASSLPDRGSYEQYFGPGTRLTVT.

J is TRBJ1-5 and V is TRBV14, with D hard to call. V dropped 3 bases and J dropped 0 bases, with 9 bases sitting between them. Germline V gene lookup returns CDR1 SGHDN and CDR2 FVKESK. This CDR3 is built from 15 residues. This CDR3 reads CASSQGGISNQPQHF. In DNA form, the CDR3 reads TGTGCCAGCAGCCAGGGAGGGATTAGCAATCAGCCCCAGCATTTT.